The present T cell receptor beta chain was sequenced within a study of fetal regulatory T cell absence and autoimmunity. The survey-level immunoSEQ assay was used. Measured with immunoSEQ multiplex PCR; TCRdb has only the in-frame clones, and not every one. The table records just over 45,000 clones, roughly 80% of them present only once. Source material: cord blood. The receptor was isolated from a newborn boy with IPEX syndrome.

In DNA, the CDR3 is TGCGCCAGCAGCTTGGCCACCGGGACAGGGGGCTCGCCCCTCCACTTT. Translation gives CASSLATGTGGSPLHF. The chain has TRBV5-1 and TRBJ1-6, with TRBD1 matching over 12 bases. The CDR3 runs 16 residues. Trimming removed 0 bases from V and 13 bases from J; junction bases left unmatched: 8. In germline, CDR1 is SGHRS, CDR2 YFSETQ. The full variable domain, its missing parts supplied by reference TRBV5-1 and TRBJ1-6, is KAGVTQTPRYLIKTRGQQVTLSCSPISGHRSVSWYQQTPGQGLQFLFEYFSETQRNKGNFPGRFSGRQFSNSRSEMNVSTLELGDSALYLCASSLATGTGGSPLHFGNGTRLTVT.